The entry below describes one T cell receptor (beta chain). Antigen unknown. These data belong to a study of cytomegalovirus exposure and HLA in healthy donors. The study's findings and limits: Subsequent analysis revealed that first-cohort TCR clusters tended to co-occur in the 110 or so validation repertoires. Reportedly, diagnosis of cytomegalovirus status by the classifier showed high specificity and sensitivity.

The protocol was immunoSEQ multiplex PCR, while the TCRdb copy is restricted to in-frame clones and leaves out a portion. The sample consists of over 85,000 clones, around nine tenths of them appearing once. Germline lookup yields CDR1 MNHNS and CDR2 SASEGT. The junction had 8 bases not matched to a gene; V was cut back by 1 base and J by 6 bases. The CDR3 runs 16 residues. The rearrangement joins TRBV6-1 to TRBJ1-2, with 10 bases matching TRBD1. This clonotype was obtained from a woman aged 25 to 39 in good health and CMV-seropositive. Sequencing was carried out using PBMCs. This chain's CDR3 is CASSEERTGGVDGYTF. As DNA, the CDR3 is TGTGCCAGCAGTGAAGAAAGGACAGGGGGAGTAGATGGCTACACCTTC.